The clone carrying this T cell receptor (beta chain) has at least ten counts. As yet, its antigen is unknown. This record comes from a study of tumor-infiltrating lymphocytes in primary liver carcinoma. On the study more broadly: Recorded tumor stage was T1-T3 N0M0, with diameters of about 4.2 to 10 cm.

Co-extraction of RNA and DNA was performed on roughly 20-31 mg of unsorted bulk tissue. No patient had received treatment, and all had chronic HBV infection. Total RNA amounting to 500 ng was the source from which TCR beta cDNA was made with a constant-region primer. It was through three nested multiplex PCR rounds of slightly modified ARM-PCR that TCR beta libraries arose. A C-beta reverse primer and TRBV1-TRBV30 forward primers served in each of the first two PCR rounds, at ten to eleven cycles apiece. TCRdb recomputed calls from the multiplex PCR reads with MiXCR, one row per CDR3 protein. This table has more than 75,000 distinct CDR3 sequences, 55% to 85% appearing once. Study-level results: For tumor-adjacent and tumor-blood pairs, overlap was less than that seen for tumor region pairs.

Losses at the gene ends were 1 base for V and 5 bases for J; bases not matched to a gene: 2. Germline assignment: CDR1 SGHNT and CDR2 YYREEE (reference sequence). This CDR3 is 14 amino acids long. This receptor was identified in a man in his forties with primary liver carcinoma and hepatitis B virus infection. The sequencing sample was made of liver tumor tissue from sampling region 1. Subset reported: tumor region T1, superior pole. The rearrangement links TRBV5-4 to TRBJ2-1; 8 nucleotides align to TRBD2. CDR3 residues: CASSLREGHNEQFF. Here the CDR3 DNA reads TGTGCCAGCAGCTTGCGGGAGGGCCACAATGAGCAGTTCTTC.